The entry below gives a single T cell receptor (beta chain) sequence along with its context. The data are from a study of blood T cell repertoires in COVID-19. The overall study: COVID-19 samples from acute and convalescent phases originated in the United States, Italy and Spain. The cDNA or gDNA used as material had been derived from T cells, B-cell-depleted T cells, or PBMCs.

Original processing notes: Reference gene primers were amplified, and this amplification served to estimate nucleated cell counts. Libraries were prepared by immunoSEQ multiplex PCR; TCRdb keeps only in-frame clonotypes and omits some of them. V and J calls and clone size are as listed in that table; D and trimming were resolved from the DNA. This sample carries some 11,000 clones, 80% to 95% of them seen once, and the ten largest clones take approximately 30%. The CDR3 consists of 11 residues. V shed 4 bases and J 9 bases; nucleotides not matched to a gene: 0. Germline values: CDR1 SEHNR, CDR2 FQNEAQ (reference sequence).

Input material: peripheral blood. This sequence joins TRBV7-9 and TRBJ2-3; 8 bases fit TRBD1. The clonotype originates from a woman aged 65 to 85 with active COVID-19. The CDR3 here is CASSWDRTQYF. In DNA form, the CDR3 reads TGTGCCAGCAGCTGGGACAGGACGCAGTATTTT.